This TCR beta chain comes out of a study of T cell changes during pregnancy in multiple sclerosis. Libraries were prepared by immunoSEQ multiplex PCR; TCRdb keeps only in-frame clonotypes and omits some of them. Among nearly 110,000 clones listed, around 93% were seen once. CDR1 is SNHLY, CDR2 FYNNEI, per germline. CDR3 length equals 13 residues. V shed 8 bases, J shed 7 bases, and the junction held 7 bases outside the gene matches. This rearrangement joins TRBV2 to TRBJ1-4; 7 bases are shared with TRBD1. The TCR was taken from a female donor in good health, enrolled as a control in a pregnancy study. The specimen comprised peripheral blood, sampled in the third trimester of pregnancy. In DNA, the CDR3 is TGTGCCAGCGATGCGACAGGGAGTGAAAAACTGTTTTTT. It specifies CASDATGSEKLFF.